These 24 T cell receptor beta chains came from one sample sequenced in a study of OX40 agonist ivuxolimab in advanced cancers. Measured with immunoSEQ multiplex PCR; TCRdb has only the in-frame clones, and not every one. Of 55,000 to 70,000 clones in the sample, just under 85% were seen once. Here the sequenced sample was CD4+ or CD8+ T cells sorted from blood, taken in a trial of the OX40 agonist ivuxolimab. The receptors here all came from an adult with an advanced solid tumor such as melanoma, head and neck, liver or kidney cancer.

This chain joins TRBV7-2 and TRBJ1-4; 7 nucleotides line up with TRBD1. CDR3 length: 14 amino acids. Germline CDR1 and CDR2: SGHTA and FQGNSA. V lost 5 bases and J lost 8; bases outside the gene matches: 8. The CDR3 region has the DNA TGTGCCAGCAGCCCCGGGAGGGGGCGCGAAAAACTGTTTTTT. Translated: CASSPGRGREKLFF.

This clone was recorded only once. J is TRBJ2-1 and V is TRBV27, with unresolved D. Germline CDR1 and CDR2: MNHEY and SMNVEV (reference sequence). The V and J ends lost 1 base and 4 bases respectively, with 8 bases between them. The CDR3 totals 14 residues. The CDR3 DNA follows: TGTGCCAGCAGTTTATATCAAACTTACAATGAGCAGTTCTTC. This codes for CASSLYQTYNEQFF.

This sequence joins TRBV19 and TRBJ2-7, with D perhaps TRBD1 (5 bases). Per germline, CDR1 LNHDA and CDR2 SQIVND (reference sequence). The CDR3 extends over 15 amino acids. V was shortened by 4 bases and J by 0 bases, with 13 bases between the two germline ends. CDR3 protein: CASSRSGLSSYEQYF. The CDR3 DNA reads as TGTGCCAGTAGTAGATCAGGGCTAAGCTCCTACGAGCAGTACTTC. The full variable domain, with the rest looked up from reference TRBV19 and TRBJ2-7, is DGGITQSPKYLFRKEGQNVTLSCEQNLNHDAMYWYRQDPGQGLRLIYYSQIVNDFQKGDIAEGYSVSREKKESFPLTVTSAQKNPTAFYLCASSRSGLSSYEQYFGPGTRLTVT.

V usage is TRBV5-1 and J usage is TRBJ2-7, with D hard to call. Germline CDR1 and CDR2: SGHRS and YFSETQ. V gave up 0 bases and J gave up 5 bases, with 12 bases separating them. There are 14 residues in the CDR3. CDR3 in DNA: TGCGCCAGCAGCTTGGCTGTGGCGAAGGACGAGCAGTACTTC. This gives the protein CASSLAVAKDEQYF.

The gene calls are TRBV7-9 and TRBJ2-7, with TRBD2 as a possible D gene (5 bases). Trimming stripped 7 bases from V and 1 base from J, with 11 bases between. Germline V gene data show CDR1 as SEHNR and CDR2 as FQNEAQ (reference sequence). The CDR3 totals 13 residues. The CDR3 bases are TGTGCCAGCACGATTAGCGAATCCTACGAGCAGTACTTC. It translates to CASTISESYEQYF. Based on the CDR3 plus reference TRBV7-9 and TRBJ2-7, the full variable domain is DTGVSQNPRHKITKRGQNVTFRCDPISEHNRLYWYRQTLGQGPEFLTYFQNEAQLEKSRLLSDRFSAERPKGSFSTLEIQRTEQGDSAMYLCASTISESYEQYFGPGTRLTVT.

This rearrangement joins TRBV9 to TRBJ2-6; D may correspond to TRBD1 or TRBD2 (5 bases each). CDR1 is SGDLS and CDR2 is YYNGEE in the germline V gene. CDR3 length: 16 residues. Trimming cost V 0 bases and J 0 bases, with 7 bases left between them. CDR3 DNA: TGTGCCAGCAGCGTAGGGGGGTTCTCTGGGGCCAACGTCCTGACTTTC. Protein product: CASSVGGFSGANVLTF. The complete variable domain, with remaining parts taken from reference TRBV9 and TRBJ2-6, reads DSGVTQTPKHLITATGQRVTLRCSPRSGDLSVYWYQQSLDQGLQFLIQYYNGEERAKGNILERFSAQQFPDLHSELNLSSLELGDSALYFCASSVGGFSGANVLTFGAGSRLTVL.

This clone turned up a few times. The V call is TRBV4-1, the J call TRBJ2-5; 8 bases line up with TRBD2. The CDR3 runs to 17 residues. From germline, CDR1 is MGHRA and CDR2 YSYEKL. Trimming took 1 base from V and 4 from J; bases not matched to a gene: 11. CDR3 nucleotide sequence: TGCGCCAGCAGCCAAGGGATCCAGCGGGAGATTATAGAGACCCAGTACTTC. Its protein product is CASSQGIQREIIETQYF.

The chain combines TRBV5-4 with TRBJ2-7, with a possible D match to TRBD2 (7 bases). The V end lost 5 bases, the J end lost 8 bases, and 11 bases lay between the germline ends. CDR3 length: 11 residues. CDR1 is SGHNT, CDR2 YYREEE, per germline (reference sequence). DNA of the CDR3: TGTGCCAGCAGAGGGGGGGGAAAGCAGTACTTC. This translates into CASRGGGKQYF.

The count of this clone is one. This chain uses TRBV7-6 with TRBJ2-1, with 8 nucleotides matching TRBD1. Trimming cost V 2 bases and J 5 bases; bases outside gene matches: 11. The CDR3 sequence is 17 residues long. Per germline, CDR1 SGHVS and CDR2 FNYEAQ. CDR3 nucleotide sequence: TGTGCCAGCAGCTTAATTTCATGGACAGGGAGTCACAATGAGCAGTTCTTC. Protein: CASSLISWTGSHNEQFF.

This clone came up once. V and J are TRBV5-1 and TRBJ2-2; D unclear. The CDR3 is 14 amino acids. From germline, CDR1 is SGHRS and CDR2 YFSETQ. V shed 4 bases and J shed 3 bases, with 10 bases lying between them. CDR3 residues: CASSPTEYTGELFF. The CDR3 DNA reads as TGCGCCAGCAGCCCGACGGAATACACCGGGGAGCTGTTTTTT.

The V call is TRBV4-3, the J call TRBJ2-2; the D is unclear. CDR1 is LGHNA and CDR2 is YSLEER in the germline V gene. Trimming took off 2 bases at V and 3 bases at J, with 7 bases between the two ends. The CDR3 runs to 14 residues. CDR3 sequence: CASSQMPYTGELFF. For the CDR3, the DNA is TGCGCCAGCAGCCAAATGCCGTACACCGGGGAGCTGTTTTTT.

V usage is TRBV28 and J usage is TRBJ2-1; 9 bases fit TRBD2. The CDR3 contains 12 residues. Trimming cost V 4 bases and J 15 bases; bases outside gene matches: 7. The germline gives CDR1 MDHEN, CDR2 SYDVKM. The CDR3 DNA follows: TGTGCCAGCAGTTCCCGCGGGAGGGACCGGTTCTTC. It yields the protein CASSSRGRDRFF.

This CDR3 is CSARRPGQPYF. In nucleotides, the CDR3 is TGCAGTGCTAGACGCCCGGGACAGCCGTACTTC. This sequence joins TRBV20-1 and TRBJ2-5, with 7 bases lining up with TRBD1. The CDR3 is made up of 11 amino acids. Per germline, CDR1 DFQATT and CDR2 SNEGSKA (reference sequence). V was clipped by 2 bases and J by 13 bases; unmatched bases: 7.

This chain connects TRBV7-9 to TRBJ2-5; D perhaps matches TRBD2 (6 bases). The germline gives CDR1 SEHNR, CDR2 FQNEAQ (reference sequence). The CDR3 totals 13 residues. V shed 6 bases and J shed 1 base, with 9 bases lying between them. Here the CDR3 reads CASRKEGQETQYF. In nucleotides, the CDR3 is TGTGCCAGCAGGAAGGAGGGCCAAGAGACCCAGTACTTC.

V and J are TRBV5-8 and TRBJ1-3; no clear D. The germline gives CDR1 SGHTS, CDR2 YDEGEE. V dropped 4 bases and J dropped 0 bases, with 8 bases sitting between them. The CDR3 is made up of 14 amino acids. For the CDR3, the DNA is TGTGCCAGCAGCCCCAGCGACTCTGGAAACACCATATATTTT. Translated, it gives CASSPSDSGNTIYF.

V usage is TRBV28 and J usage is TRBJ2-4; 7 positions match TRBD2. Germline V gene sequence: CDR1 MDHEN, CDR2 SYDVKM. After removal of 2 bases from V and 7 bases from J, the junction contained 2 bases not matched to a gene. The CDR3 runs to 13 residues. DNA for the CDR3: TGTGCCAGCAGTTTAAACGGGGGGAACATTCAGTACTTC. It encodes CASSLNGGNIQYF.

The CDR3 DNA is TGTGCCAGCAGCTCACCGGGACAGGGGGGTGATGAGCAGTTCTTC. Protein: CASSSPGQGGDEQFF. The V call is TRBV11-3, the J call TRBJ2-1, with TRBD1 matching 11 bases. V gave up 4 bases and J gave up 8 bases; unmatched junction bases: 7. CDR3 length: 15 residues. Germline-derived CDR1 and CDR2 are SGHNT and YENEEA.

This chain connects TRBV12-2 to TRBJ2-1; the tabulated D call, TRBD1, remains unverified against the DNA. TRBV12-2 is reported as a pseudogene. The CDR3 has 17 amino acids. CDR3 sequence: CASRLGGRGQVSNEQFF. CDR3 sequence (DNA): TGTGCAAGTCGCTTAGGGGGACGGGGACAGGTTTCAAATGAGCAGTTCTTC.

The chain couples TRBV12-5 to TRBJ2-1, with a tentative D call TRBD1 (5 bases). There are 16 residues in the CDR3. V lost 1 base to trimming and J lost 4 bases, with 14 bases between them. Germline V gene data show CDR1 as LGHNT and CDR2 as FRNRAP. DNA of the CDR3: TGTGCTAGTGGTTTGGAAATAGGTGGGGCTTACAATGAGCAGTTCTTC. Translating gives CASGLEIGGAYNEQFF. Full variable domain (rest looked up from reference TRBV12-5 and TRBJ2-1): DARVTQTPRHKVTEMGQEVTMRCQPILGHNTVFWYRQTMMQGLELLAYFRNRAPLDDSGMPKDRFSAEMPDATLATLKIQPSEPRDSAVYFCASGLEIGGAYNEQFFGPGTRLTVL.

In DNA form, the CDR3 reads TGTGCCAGCAGTTACGGGACTAGCGGTACCTACGAGCAGTACTTC. Translating it yields CASSYGTSGTYEQYF. The chain joins TRBV6-5 to TRBJ2-7, with 11 bases lining up with TRBD2. Germline CDR1 reads MNHEY; CDR2 reads SVGAGI. Trimming cost V 2 bases and J 2 bases; bases outside gene matches: 2. This CDR3 is 15 amino acids long.

The chain joins TRBV11-3 to TRBJ2-1; TRBD2 might be the D (5 bases). The CDR3 covers 16 residues. Germline lookup yields CDR1 SGHNT and CDR2 YENEEA. The germline V and J ends were trimmed by 4 bases and 5 bases, with 18 bases remaining between them. The CDR3 is CASSSRGSGYNNEQFF. The CDR3, as DNA: TGTGCCAGCAGCTCCCGAGGGAGCGGATACAACAATGAGCAGTTCTTC.

This sequence joins TRBV6-1 and TRBJ2-7; tentatively, D is TRBD1 (6 bases). Deletions cut 8 bases from V and 2 bases from J, with 13 bases between. Germline V gene lookup returns CDR1 MNHNS and CDR2 SASEGT. CDR3 length equals 13 residues. CDR3 sequence: CASFRDTTYEQYF. Written as DNA, the CDR3 is TGTGCCAGCTTCCGGGACACTACCTACGAGCAGTACTTC.

V and J are TRBV15 and TRBJ2-7, with D tentatively TRBD1 (6 bases). The CDR3 sequence is 16 residues long. The germline V gene encodes CDR1 LNHNV and CDR2 YYDKDF (reference sequence). Trimming pared 1 base from V and 5 bases from J, leaving 18 bases between. CDR3 residues: CATSRGPSAGANEQYF. CDR3 nucleotides: TGTGCCACCAGCAGAGGCCCCTCGGCAGGGGCGAACGAGCAGTACTTC.

V usage is TRBV6-5 and J usage is TRBJ1-6, with D possibly matching TRBD1 (5 bases). In germline, CDR1 is MNHEY, CDR2 SVGAGI. The ends were cut back, 4 bases at V and 8 bases at J, with 9 bases in the middle. There are 13 residues in the CDR3. Written as DNA, the CDR3 is TGTGCCAGCAGTTCAGGGAAGGATTCACCCCTCCACTTT. Translated: CASSSGKDSPLHF.